The rows below give T cell receptor beta chains drawn from one sample of a study of cytomegalovirus exposure and HLA in healthy donors. Sequencing used immunoSEQ multiplex PCR; TCRdb keeps in-frame clones, though not all of them. Among about 64,000 clones listed, roughly 94% were seen once. The sequencing input was PBMCs. These receptor sequences come from a woman aged 18-30 years in good health and CMV-seropositive. Both conserved end residues are part of each CDR3. The D gene is left open where the match is weak. Clone size is given for some rows only: seen once, a few or many times, or a class if the clone is expanded.

d_call clone_size cdr3_length j_call v_call cdr3_nt cdr3_aa
TRBD2 NA 18 TRBJ2-1 TRBV19 TGTGCCAGTAGTTGGGAAGGGACTAGCGGGAGCTCCTACAATGAGCAGTTCTTC CASSWEGTSGSSYNEQFF
NA NA 16 TRBJ2-7 TRBV28 TGTGCCAGCAGTTCCCCCCCGGACAGACCCTCCTACGAGCAGTACTTC CASSSPPDRPSYEQYF
NA NA 15 TRBJ2-7 TRBV11-2 TGTGCCAGCAGCAACGGACAGAGGCTGTCCTACGAGCAGTACTTC CASSNGQRLSYEQYF
NA NA 13 TRBJ1-2 TRBV28 TGTGCCAGCAGTATCGGCGGGGTGGATGGCTACACCTTC CASSIGGVDGYTF
NA NA 17 TRBJ2-4 TRBV19 TGTGCCAGTAGGCCGAGAGGGAGAAACCTAGCCAAAAACATTCAGTACTTC CASRPRGRNLAKNIQYF
TRBD2 NA 16 TRBJ2-3 TRBV5-6 TGTGCCAGCAGCCCGACTAGCGGGATGGGGACAGATACGCAGTATTTT CASSPTSGMGTDTQYF
NA NA 21 TRBJ2-1 TRBV19 TGTGCCAGTAATATTGCTGGTGGTAGATCGGTTTTTCCCCTGACTAAAAATGAGCAGTTCTTC CASNIAGGRSVFPLTKNEQFF
NA NA 13 TRBJ1-2 TRBV7-9 TGTGCCAGCAGCTTATTGGGAGAGTATGGCTACACCTTC CASSLLGEYGYTF
NA once 11 TRBJ2-1 TRBV20-1 TGCAGTGCTACAGGGGACAATGAGCAGTTCTTC CSATGDNEQFF
TRBD1 NA 15 TRBJ1-2 TRBV28 TGTGCCAGCAGTTTAAGTCCCCGACAGGGGTCTGGCTACACCTTC CASSLSPRQGSGYTF
NA NA 16 TRBJ2-1 TRBV5-5 TGTGCCAGCAGCACTCAGGGTTTGGGGTCCTACAATGAGCAGTTCTTC CASSTQGLGSYNEQFF
TRBD2 NA 17 TRBJ2-1 TRBV19 TGTGCCAGTAGTAGAAAAAGGCTAGCGGGAGATTACAATGAGCAGTTCTTC CASSRKRLAGDYNEQFF
TRBD2 NA 14 TRBJ2-7 TRBV2 TGTGCCAGCAAACCGGGACTAGTGACCTACGAGCAGTACTTC CASKPGLVTYEQYF
TRBD2 NA 14 TRBJ2-1 TRBV5-6 TGTGCCAGCAGCGTCGGACTAGTTATCGGTGAGCAGTTCTTC CASSVGLVIGEQFF
NA NA 16 TRBJ2-3 TRBV28 TGTGCCAGCAGTTTCTTTGCCCCCGAGGGTACAGATACGCAGTATTTT CASSFFAPEGTDTQYF
NA NA 14 TRBJ2-7 TRBV6-5 TGTGCCAGCAGCCCCGGGGGTTCCTCCTACGAGCAGTACTTC CASSPGGSSYEQYF
TRBD2 NA 12 TRBJ2-2 TRBV28 TGTGCCAGCAGTCCGGGACTAGCGGAGCTGTTTTTT CASSPGLAELFF
TRBD1 NA 14 TRBJ1-2 TRBV28 TGTGCCAGCAGTTTGACAGGGGTAATCTATGGCTACACCTTC CASSLTGVIYGYTF
NA once 15 TRBJ2-1 TRBV28 TGTGCCAGCAGGGAATGGGCTAGCGCTTACAATGAGCAGTTCTTC CASREWASAYNEQFF
NA NA 15 TRBJ2-3 TRBV30 TGTGCCTGGACCCTCGGAGGGAGGCGCACAGATACGCAGTATTTT CAWTLGGRRTDTQYF
TRBD2 NA 15 TRBJ2-1 TRBV4-1 TGCGCCAGCAGGGCCGGGCTAGCGGCCAACAATGAGCAGTTCTTC CASRAGLAANNEQFF
TRBD2 NA 19 TRBJ2-7 TRBV5-1 TGCGCCAGCAGCCGAACCGGGACTAGCGGAGCCTCTTTAACCTACGAGCAGTACTTC CASSRTGTSGASLTYEQYF
NA NA 17 TRBJ2-1 TRBV7-8 TGTGCCAGCAGCTTAAACCCGGACGTAGGGGGGGGGAATGAGCAGTTCTTC CASSLNPDVGGGNEQFF
NA NA 15 TRBJ1-3 TRBV2 TGTGCCAGCAGGAGACAGGAATACTCTGGAAACACCATATATTTT CASRRQEYSGNTIYF
NA NA 16 TRBJ2-2 TRBV21-1 TGTGCCAGCAGCAAAACTAGGACAGGTAGGACCGGGGAGCTGTTTTTT CASSKTRTGRTGELFF
NA NA 13 TRBJ2-7 TRBV18 TGTGCCAGCTCAGAGGGACTGGGCTACGAGCAGTACTTC CASSEGLGYEQYF
TRBD2 NA 16 TRBJ2-2 TRBV11-2 TGTGCCAGCAGAAAAACTAGCGGGAGAAGGGCCGGGGAGCTGTTTTTT CASRKTSGRRAGELFF
NA NA 14 TRBJ1-4 TRBV5-1 TGCGCCAGCAGCTTGAGCACGGGGAATGAAAAACTGTTTTTT CASSLSTGNEKLFF
TRBD2 NA 15 TRBJ2-1 TRBV7-2 TGTGCCAGCAGCTTGGGACTAGCGGGGGGGGTGGAGCAGTTCTTC CASSLGLAGGVEQFF
TRBD2 NA 18 TRBJ2-3 TRBV28 TGTGCCAGCAGCCGCACATTTACTAGCGGGAGGCATACAGATACGCAGTATTTT CASSRTFTSGRHTDTQYF
NA NA 14 TRBJ1-5 TRBV27 TGTGCCAGCAGCGCGACTTATAGCAATCAGCCCCAGCATTTT CASSATYSNQPQHF
NA NA 14 TRBJ1-1 TRBV6-1 TGTGCCAGCAGTGACAGGGGATCGGACACTGAAGCTTTCTTT CASSDRGSDTEAFF